A single sample is the source of the 26 T cell receptor beta chains below, sequenced in a study of T cells after yellow fever vaccination. TCRdb passed the 5' RACE reads through MiXCR, listing each CDR3 protein once. The table records 200,000 to 300,000 distinct CDR3 sequences, approximately 13% of them present only once. Sequencing used CD4+ T cells sorted from PBMCs, obtained 45 days after the yellow fever booster vaccination. The origin of the receptors is a man aged 25 to 40 who received the YFV17D yellow fever vaccine.

V is TRBV28 and J is TRBJ2-4; TRBD2 is a possible D gene (6 bases). Trimming left V 6 bases short and J 3 bases short, with 18 bases between. Germline loops: CDR1 MDHEN, CDR2 SYDVKM. This CDR3 comprises 16 residues. Here the CDR3 DNA reads TGTGCCAGCAGCGGGTTGGGGGGAGGAGGCAAAAACATTCAGTACTTC. Amino acid sequence: CASSGLGGGGKNIQYF.

This clonotype was observed a handful of times. The chain combines TRBV10-2 with TRBJ2-1; D is possibly TRBD2 (6 bases). The CDR3 length is 14 residues. Germline CDR1 WSHSY, CDR2 SAAADI. Trimming left V 6 bases short and J 6 bases short, with 15 bases between. The CDR3: CASRKGGPVNEQFF. The CDR3 DNA sequence: TGCGCCAGCAGAAAAGGAGGGCCGGTCAATGAGCAGTTCTTC.

The chain recombines TRBV20-1 with TRBJ2-3; D gene uncertain. V lost 4 bases, J lost 4 bases, and 18 bases lay in between. CDR3 length: 15 residues. Germline loops: CDR1 DFQATT, CDR2 SNEGSKA (reference sequence). This chain's CDR3 is CSAIFGIILADTQYF. The DNA for the CDR3 is TGCAGTGCTATTTTTGGCATAATACTCGCAGATACGCAGTATTTT.

This clonotype was seen more than once but under ten times. V gene TRBV7-8 combines with J gene TRBJ2-1; D gene ambiguous. V gave up 4 bases and J gave up 5 bases, with 6 bases separating them. CDR3 size: 12 residues. The V gene's germline CDR1 is SGHVS and CDR2 FQNEAQ. For the CDR3, the DNA is TGTGCCAGCAGCTCTTCAAACAATGAGCAGTTCTTC. As protein: CASSSSNNEQFF.

The table lists this clonotype with many counts. The genes are TRBV29-1 and TRBJ2-7; 11 bases are a match to TRBD2. The germline CDR1 and CDR2 sequences are SQVTM and ANQGSEA. V shed 5 bases and J 3 bases; nucleotides not matched to a gene: 0. The CDR3 totals 12 residues. The CDR3 coding sequence is TGCAGCGTTACTAGCGGGAGCTACGAGCAGTACTTC. Amino acids: CSVTSGSYEQYF.

The chain has TRBV4-3 and TRBJ2-5; D is unclear. The CDR3 sequence is 14 residues long. V was trimmed by 0 bases and J by 4 bases, leaving 9 bases between them. Germline assignment: CDR1 LGHNA and CDR2 YSLEER. CDR3 DNA sequence: TGCGCCAGCAGCCAAGAACCGAGAGGAGAGACCCAGTACTTC. This codes for CASSQEPRGETQYF.

This clonotype showed up many times. The rearrangement uses TRBV10-1 and TRBJ2-3; D possibly corresponds to TRBD2 (6 bases). V lost 0 bases to trimming and J lost 4 bases, with 11 bases between them. Germline values: CDR1 WNHNN, CDR2 SYGVQD (reference sequence). This CDR3 comprises 15 residues. The CDR3 sequence: CASSESGGSADTQYF. The CDR3 DNA reads as TGCGCCAGCAGTGAGTCTGGGGGGAGCGCAGATACGCAGTATTTT.

The chain links TRBV18 to TRBJ2-1; 9 bases are shared with TRBD1. This CDR3 is built from 16 residues. J was trimmed by 10 bases and V by 6 bases; bases with no gene match: 16. CDR1 is KGHSH, CDR2 LQKENI, per germline. The CDR3 here is CASSPSPGQGPAEQFF. Written as DNA, the CDR3 is TGTGCCAGCTCGCCTTCCCCGGGACAGGGCCCCGCGGAGCAGTTCTTC. Filled out from reference TRBV18 and TRBJ2-1, the complete variable domain reads NAGVMQNPRHLVRRRGQEARLRCSPMKGHSHVYWYRQLPEEGLKFMVYLQKENIIDESGMPKERFSAEFPKEGPSILRIQQVVRGDSAAYFCASSPSPGQGPAEQFFGPGTRLTVL.

The chain links TRBV4-3 to TRBJ2-1, with 12 bases aligning to TRBD2. Germline V gives CDR1 LGHNA, CDR2 YSLEER. V shed 4 bases and J 7 bases; nucleotides not matched to a gene: 8. CDR3 size: 16 residues. The CDR3 nucleotides are TGCGCCAGCAGCCCCCTACTAGCGGGAGGTACTAATGAGCAGTTCTTC. Amino acid sequence: CASSPLLAGGTNEQFF.

In the case of this clonotype: In this CDR3 the conserved last residue, phenylalanine or tryptophan, is missing, so a read error is likely. The chain employs TRBV6-2 or TRBV6-3 and TRBJ2-5, with 11 bases lining up with TRBD2. Trimming took 6 bases from V and 5 from J; bases not matched to a gene: 5. The germline CDR1 and CDR2 sequences are MNHEY and SVGEGT. This CDR3 has 14 amino acids. CDR3 sequence (DNA): TGTGCCAGCAGCCGTACTAGCGGGAGTGAGACCCAGTACCTC. Protein product: CASSRTSGSETQYL.

Only a few counts were recorded for this clonotype. The gene calls are TRBV5-1 and TRBJ2-7, with 10 positions matching TRBD1. The germline V gene encodes CDR1 SGHRS and CDR2 YFSETQ. V lost 4 bases to trimming and J lost 5 bases; unmatched junction nucleotides: 6. CDR3 length equals 14 residues. CDR3 sequence reads: CASSGGQGTHEQYF. The CDR3 region has the DNA TGCGCCAGCAGCGGGGGACAGGGGACCCACGAGCAGTACTTC. Together with reference TRBV5-1 and TRBJ2-7, the CDR3 gives the full variable domain: KAGVTQTPRYLIKTRGQQVTLSCSPISGHRSVSWYQQTPGQGLQFLFEYFSETQRNKGNFPGRFSGRQFSNSRSEMNVSTLELGDSALYLCASSGGQGTHEQYFGPGTRLTVT.

J is TRBJ2-7 and V is TRBV7-2; TRBD1 matches at 10 bases. CDR1 SGHTA and CDR2 FQGNSA come from the germline V gene. CDR3 size: 15 residues. The junction had 7 bases not matched to a gene; V was cut back by 5 bases and J by 3 bases. The CDR3 reads CASSTQTGGGYEQYF. In nucleotides, the CDR3 is TGTGCCAGCAGCACGCAGACAGGGGGCGGCTACGAGCAGTACTTC.

This clonotype was found a few times. The V call is TRBV20-1, the J call TRBJ2-5; perhaps TRBD1 as D (5 bases). From germline, CDR1 is DFQATT and CDR2 SNEGSKA (reference sequence). This CDR3 comprises 12 residues. Trimming shortened V by 7 bases and J by 4 bases, and 13 bases separated the two germline ends. CDR3 in DNA: TGCAGTGTTTGGTTGGGGCCAGAGACCCAGTACTTC. Translation gives CSVWLGPETQYF.

In its sample, this clonotype was seen many times. The V and J genes are TRBV18 and TRBJ2-1, with D possibly being TRBD2 (6 bases). Germline CDR1 reads KGHSH; CDR2 reads LQKENI. The CDR3 sequence is 13 residues long. V lost 8 bases and J lost 6, with 14 bases in between. The CDR3 loop reads CASELGSVNEQFF. CDR3 DNA sequence: TGTGCCAGCGAACTCGGGAGCGTCAATGAGCAGTTCTTC.

The sample holds a few counts of this clonotype. V usage is TRBV7-2 and J usage is TRBJ2-3, with D tentatively TRBD2 (5 bases). Germline V lookup: CDR1 SGHTA, CDR2 FQGNSA. This CDR3 has 17 amino acids. V lost 4 bases and J 2 bases, leaving 19 bases between the germline ends. DNA of the CDR3: TGTGCCAGCAGCTCCCTGGAGGCAGCAGCAAACACAGATACGCAGTATTTT. As protein: CASSSLEAAANTDTQYF.

The chain links TRBV24-1 to TRBJ2-3; D uncertain. V was trimmed by 3 bases and J by 5 bases, leaving 5 bases between them. CDR1 and CDR2 (germline): KGHDR, SFDVKD. The CDR3 is 12 residues long. The CDR3 here is CATSDPGDTQYF. In DNA form, the CDR3 reads TGTGCCACCAGTGATCCGGGAGATACGCAGTATTTT.

The CDR3 here is CASSLDRLDRDTEAFF. The CDR3 DNA is TGTGCCAGCAGCTTAGATCGGTTGGATAGGGACACTGAAGCTTTCTTT. The genes are TRBV7-9 and TRBJ1-1; D not certain. Germline V gene sequence: CDR1 SEHNR, CDR2 FQNEAQ (reference sequence). The CDR3 totals 16 residues. V lost 1 base and J 3 bases, leaving 15 bases between the germline ends.

This clonotype was observed a few times. The rearrangement links TRBV12-3 or TRBV12-4 to TRBJ2-7; 11 bases are a match to TRBD2. V trimming: 10 bases; J trimming: 4 bases; junction bases outside the gene matches: 6. The CDR3 is 13 amino acids. The CDR3 sequence is CATASGRSYEQYF. CDR3 nucleotide sequence: TGTGCCACCGCTAGCGGGAGGTCGTACGAGCAGTACTTC.

V and J are TRBV6-1 and TRBJ1-1, with D perhaps TRBD1 (6 bases). Between the trimmed V and J ends, which lost 6 bases and 1 base, there was a span of 6 bases. Germline CDR1 is MNHNS and CDR2 is SASEGT. The CDR3 covers 12 residues. The CDR3 loop is CASSRGNTEAFF. The CDR3 nucleotides are TGTGCCAGCAGCAGGGGGAACACTGAAGCTTTCTTT.

V and J are TRBV5-5 and TRBJ2-7; D is undetermined. Per germline, CDR1 SGHKS and CDR2 YYEKEE (reference sequence). Trimming took 2 bases from V and 2 from J, leaving 5 bases between them. The length of the CDR3 is 12 residues. The DNA for the CDR3 is TGTGCCAGCAGCTTCAGGACCTACGAGCAGTACTTC. It yields the protein CASSFRTYEQYF.

CDR3 DNA: TGTGCCAGCAAGGAGGGAAGAGATACGCAGTATTTT. Encoded protein: CASKEGRDTQYF. The chain is built from TRBV27 and TRBJ2-3; D perhaps matches TRBD2 (6 bases). The CDR3 has 12 residues. The V gene's germline CDR1 is MNHEY and CDR2 SMNVEV (reference sequence). V was shortened by 7 bases and J by 5 bases, with 10 bases between the two germline ends.

This sequence joins TRBV29-1 and TRBJ2-7; the match to TRBD1 covers 12 bases. The CDR3 has 13 residues. CDR1 is SQVTM, CDR2 ANQGSEA, per germline. V lost 6 bases and J lost 4; bases outside the gene matches: 4. In nucleotides, the CDR3 is TGCAGCGTAGGGGACAGGGGGCCGTACGAGCAGTACTTC. It codes for CSVGDRGPYEQYF.

V is TRBV10-1 and J is TRBJ2-5; D gene unclear. Germline loops: CDR1 WNHNN, CDR2 SYGVQD (reference sequence). Trimming removed 2 bases from V and 1 base from J, with 14 bases in between. The CDR3 has 16 amino acids. The CDR3: CASSEVPRSRQETQYF. The CDR3 DNA reads as TGCGCCAGCAGTGAGGTCCCTAGATCACGCCAAGAGACCCAGTACTTC.

The V and J genes are TRBV28 and TRBJ1-1; D gene unclear. The CDR3 length is 14 residues. Germline assignment: CDR1 MDHEN and CDR2 SYDVKM. Deletions cut 5 bases from V and 5 bases from J, with 15 bases between. This CDR3 is CASSVRARATEAFF. The CDR3 DNA reads TGTGCCAGCAGTGTAAGGGCTAGGGCTACTGAAGCTTTCTTT.

This clonotype was counted only a few times. The chain employs TRBV7-2 and TRBJ2-1; TRBD2 agrees at 8 bases. The CDR3 contains 16 residues. Germline V gives CDR1 SGHTA, CDR2 FQGNSA. The V segment lost 0 bases and the J segment 4 bases; nucleotides outside the gene matches: 5. This chain's CDR3 is CASSLAGGLEYNEQFF. CDR3 DNA: TGTGCCAGCAGCTTAGCGGGGGGACTAGAATACAATGAGCAGTTCTTC.

The chain employs TRBV7-2 and TRBJ2-1, with D tentatively TRBD2 (6 bases). V was pared by 3 bases and J by 7 bases, with 16 bases between. The CDR3 consists of 15 residues. Germline CDR1 and CDR2: SGHTA and FQGNSA. The CDR3 sequence: CASSFSPGSYNEQFF. The CDR3 bases are TGTGCCAGCAGCTTTTCGCCCGGGAGTTATAATGAGCAGTTCTTC.